This T cell receptor beta chain comes out of a study of blood T cell repertoires in COVID-19 (dated by TCRdb to about 2020). Background on the whole study: The collaborator samples originated in the United States, Italy and Spain and spanned the acute and convalescent phases of COVID-19. The samples were drawn from two sources: the first 160 participants of the ongoing ImmuneRACE study, and over 950 subjects contributed by 6 global collaborators. Where available, HLA class I and class II types were obtained from metadata supplied by the sample provider rather than from assay-based typing. The prospective study material was composed of cDNA or gDNA derived from T cells, B-cell-depleted T cells, or PBMCs. The dataset comprised deeply sampled blood TCRbeta repertoires from subjects exposed to, actively infected with, or recovered from COVID-19. A freely available public database, intended as a resource for researchers studying the immune response to SARS-CoV-2, is where the repertoires were released. Sample metadata almost always included a de-identified subject ID, COVID-19 status, age in years and sex. On the study overall, not on this receptor specifically: The quantity of clinical and demographic metadata differed by source and by participant and was supplied without curation.

Via the germline V gene (reference sequence), CDR1 is GTSNPN and CDR2 SVGIG. Germline trimming: 4 bases from V, 7 bases from J; junction bases outside gene matches: 5. The CDR3, from cysteine to phenylalanine, totals 13 residues. Of all the DNA, just the CDR3 is kept, 39 bases in frame from base 1. The immunoSEQ Assay, a bias-controlled multiplex PCR, was used to amplify TCRbeta CDR3 regions from genomic DNA. The authors' analysis ran thus. Within the assay, amplification of reference gene primers was used to estimate how many nucleated cells each sample contained. To quantify the absolute abundance of each unique TCRbeta CDR3 rearrangement, sequence reads were collapsed and filtered. For each sample, productive Simpson clonality was calculated as the square root of Simpson's diversity index across productive rearrangements. In TCRdb, the immuneACCESS table is reduced to in-frame sequences with V and J assigned. These tables do not hold every clone; where another copy was compared, an unresolved V gene accounts for under half, and the others remain unexplained. That table gives V, J and clone size, and the DNA gave D and trimming. This sample comprises hundreds of thousands of clones, approximately 90% of them detected only once. Around 0.84% of the sample comes from the top ten.

Comments on this clone: No antigen is known for it. The sample holds no much larger clone one base away, and base qualities are not on file.

In Seattle, one collaborating source enrolled patients while the infection was active and tracked those patients longitudinally over the course of disease. Collaborating institutions collected whole blood in K2EDTA tubes following their own protocols. For TCRbeta analysis, collaborators shipped samples as frozen whole blood, isolated PBMCs, or DNA extracted from either of those sample types. This receptor chain uses TRBV30 and TRBJ1-5; TRBD1 matches 9 bases in the middle. This receptor was obtained from a man aged 55-75 years with COVID-19, enrolled during active disease. Sequencing was carried out using peripheral blood. The nucleotide sequence is given as TGTGCCTGGAACAGGGGGCAGGGCCAGCCCCAGCATTTT. Translated, this is CAWNRGQGQPQHF.